The entry that follows covers one T cell receptor beta chain sequence. What it recognizes is unknown. The data are from a study of cytomegalovirus exposure and HLA in healthy donors. Study context: Later analysis reported that the approximately 110 validation repertoires shared the platform of the roughly 700 first-cohort repertoires.

The CDR3 spans 15 residues. Trimming took 2 bases from V and 3 from J, leaving 14 bases between them. The V gene's germline CDR1 is MDHEN and CDR2 SYDVKM. Study observations and caveats: In the roughly 120 validation repertoires, a later analysis found that first-cohort TCR clusters tended to co-occur. Altogether, 150 to 200 TCR beta chains were recorded as cytomegalovirus-associated. Many donors shared some public TCRs, even though most TCR sequences were rare.

Sequenced by immunoSEQ multiplex PCR; TCRdb stores in-frame clones only, minus some. Of around 200,000 clones listed, approximately 78% are singletons. The sequenced material came from PBMCs. This receptor was taken from a woman aged 25 to 39 in good health and CMV-seronegative. The chain joins TRBV28 to TRBJ2-7; D perhaps matches TRBD2 (5 bases). The CDR3 loop reads CASSLGSTEYYEQYF. Written as DNA, the CDR3 is TGTGCCAGCAGTTTAGGGAGCACTGAGTACTACGAGCAGTACTTC.